This TCR beta chain was observed in a study of blood T cell repertoires in COVID-19. The repertoire was sequenced with immunoSEQ multiplex PCR; TCRdb's copy has only in-frame clones and lacks some. Of a few hundred thousand clones listed, roughly 90% were seen once; the top ten hold roughly 20%. Trimming removed 6 bases from V and 0 bases from J, with 7 bases in between. The CDR3 contains 13 residues. Adults between about 18 and 95 years of age took part from more than 20 US areas. Clinical history reported by participants formed the basis on which cohorts were assigned. The clonotype comes from a woman in her twenties or thirties who had recovered from COVID-19. Material for sequencing was PBMCs or T cells enriched from blood (not recorded which). The V gene is TRBV12-3 or TRBV12-4, the J gene TRBJ2-3; D unresolved. The CDR3 nucleotides read TGTGCCAGCAGCCGGAGTAGCACAGATACGCAGTATTTT. Protein: CASSRSSTDTQYF.